These 12 T cell receptor beta chains were all obtained from the same sample, sequenced in a study of T cells in women clearing cervical HPV infection. The method was immunoSEQ multiplex PCR; TCRdb's version includes in-frame clones alone and lacks a portion of them. The sample totals 25,000 to 35,000 clones; its top ten clones hold 4% to 5%. Sequencing was carried out using blood buffy coat. These receptors were collected from a woman between 18 and 70 years old with a cervical HPV16 infection that either progressed to CIN3+ or cleared (not recorded which).

Notes on this clone: The read terminates 3 residues ahead of where the CDR3 ends, so the germline J gene completes it. The rearrangement uses TRBV7-2 and TRBJ2-7; TRBD1 matches at 9 bases. Germline loops: CDR1 SGHTA, CDR2 FQGNSA. The trim removed 2 bases at V and 3 bases at J, leaving 5 bases unmatched. CDR3 length equals 15 residues. This CDR3 is CASSLYGTGNYEQYF. The CDR3 DNA, read in part, is TGTGCCAGCAGCTTATATGGGACAGGGAACTACGAG.

About this clone itself: The read is 3 residues too short to cover the CDR3 end, so that end is filled in from the germline J gene. The V call is TRBV19, the J call TRBJ2-1; TRBD1 matches at 8 bases. The length of the CDR3 is 16 residues. Germline CDR1 and CDR2: LNHDA and SQIVND (reference sequence). J was trimmed by 4 bases and V by 1 base; bases with no gene match: 6. The CDR3 loop is CASSIVQGASYNEQFF. The sequenced CDR3 bases are TGTGCCAGTAGTATAGTCCAGGGGGCGTCATACAATGAG.

As to this clone: Coverage ceases 3 residues before the CDR3 finishes, and the germline J gene fills in the end. The V call is TRBV19, the J call TRBJ1-3, with 7 nucleotides matching TRBD1. The trim removed 7 bases at V and 4 bases at J, leaving 7 bases unmatched. This CDR3 has 14 amino acids. Germline CDR1 LNHDA, CDR2 SQIVND (reference sequence). The CDR3 sequence is CASTLGQVGNTIYF. The sequenced part of the CDR3 DNA is TGTGCCAGTACCCTCGGACAGGTCGGAAACACC.

To note about this clone: The sequence runs out 3 residues before the end of the CDR3; the remainder is reconstructed from the germline J gene. This sequence joins TRBV6-2 or TRBV6-3 and TRBJ2-1; TRBD2 aligns across 9 bases. The germline V gene has CDR1 MNHEY and CDR2 SVGEGT. The CDR3 runs 16 residues. The ends lost 1 base at V and 8 bases at J; junction bases unmatched: 9. The part of the CDR3 DNA that was read is TGTGCCAGCAGTTACTTGGCGGGGGGGCCTCCCCATGAG. Protein: CASSYLAGGPPHE. In full, the CDR3 reads CASSYLAGGPPHEQFF.

Turning to this clone: The read comes to an end 3 residues before the CDR3 does, leaving the germline J gene to fill in the end. This chain uses TRBV7-9 with TRBJ2-2; the match to TRBD1 covers 8 bases. The V gene's germline CDR1 is SEHNR and CDR2 FQNEAQ (reference sequence). V dropped 7 bases and J dropped 3; count of bases not matched to a gene: 4. This CDR3 has 14 residues. The CDR3 is CASISTGDTGELFF. The part of the CDR3 DNA that was read is TGTGCCAGCATCTCGACAGGGGACACCGGGGAG. The full variable domain, its missing parts supplied by reference TRBV7-9 and TRBJ2-2, is DTGVSQNPRHKITKRGQNVTFRCDPISEHNRLYWYRQTLGQGPEFLTYFQNEAQLEKSRLLSDRFSAERPKGSFSTLEIQRTEQGDSAMYLCASISTGDTGELFFGEGSRLTVL.

Regarding this clone: The junction departs from the called germline gene at one end, perhaps through a read error. The read terminates 3 residues before the CDR3 end, so the remaining end is supplied by the germline J gene. The genes are TRBV4-2 and TRBJ2-7; 9 positions match TRBD1. The CDR3 has 15 amino acids. Germline CDR1 reads LGHNA; CDR2 reads YNFKEQ. The CDR3 here is CASSAGTGTPYEQYF. Partial CDR3 DNA: TGCGCCAGCAGCGCAGGGACAGGGACCCCCTACGAG.

With regard to this clone: Read sequence stops 3 residues before the CDR3 end, and the germline J gene provides the missing end. The chain uses TRBV30 and TRBJ1-1; D not certain. The V and J ends lost 4 bases and 0 bases respectively, with 21 bases between them. The germline CDR1 and CDR2 sequences are GTSNPN and SVGIG (reference sequence). The CDR3 is made up of 17 amino acids. The CDR3 is CAWMSSAGTSMNTEAFF. The CDR3 DNA, read in part, is TGTGCCTGGATGTCGTCGGCAGGAACCTCTATGAACACTGAA.

For this clone: The read ends 3 residues early relative to the CDR3; the germline J gene fills the gap. The J gene is TRBJ1-1, the V gene TRBV18; tentative D call: TRBD1 (5 bases). The CDR3 is made up of 15 amino acids. The germline CDR1 and CDR2 sequences are KGHSH and LQKENI. Trimming took 3 bases from V and 0 from J, leaving 11 bases between them. CDR3 DNA (partial): TGTGCCAGCTCACCCGAGGGGAGGCTGAACACTGAA. It translates to CASSPEGRLNTE. Given in full, the CDR3 is CASSPEGRLNTEAFF.

Note on this clone: The read is 3 residues too short to cover the CDR3 end, so that end is filled in from the germline J gene. The chain uses TRBV30 and TRBJ1-6, with D possibly TRBD1 on 5 matching bases. CDR1 is GTSNPN and CDR2 is SVGIG in the germline V gene (reference sequence). The CDR3 consists of 13 residues. Deletions cut 5 bases from V and 7 bases from J, with 12 bases between. The DNA read from the CDR3 is TGTGCCTGGGAGGGGATCTCCAATTCACCC. It is translated as CAWEGISNSP. The entire CDR3 is CAWEGISNSPLHF.

With respect to this clone: The read falls 3 residues short of the CDR3 end, and the missing part is taken from the germline J gene. V and J are TRBV28 and TRBJ2-7; unclear D gene. The CDR3 sequence is 12 residues long. Deletions cut 4 bases from V and 2 bases from J, with 6 bases between. Germline CDR1 is MDHEN and CDR2 is SYDVKM. CDR3 sequence: CASSSDPYEQYF. Incomplete CDR3 DNA: TGTGCCAGCAGTTCAGATCCCTACGAG.

Note on this clone: With the read ending 3 residues before the CDR3 end, the germline J gene is used to fill in that end. The chain recombines TRBV10-3 with TRBJ2-1; 9 positions match TRBD1. The CDR3 consists of 15 residues. From germline, CDR1 is ENHRY and CDR2 SYGVKD. V gave up 7 bases and J gave up 2 bases; unmatched junction bases: 6. The sequenced CDR3 bases are TGTGCCATCAATGGTGGGACAGGGACCTACAATGAG. This encodes CAINGGTGTYNE. The whole CDR3 region reads CAINGGTGTYNEQFF.

Worth noting for this clone: The CDR3 extends 3 residues past the end of the read, so its final part is completed from the germline J gene. The chain combines TRBV5-1 with TRBJ2-7; a weak D match, TRBD1 (6 bases). Deletions cut 2 bases from V and 3 bases from J, with 12 bases between. The CDR3 contains 14 residues. In germline, CDR1 is SGHRS, CDR2 YFSETQ. The CDR3 DNA, read in part, is TGCGCCAGCAGCTTACAGGGCTCCGGCTACGAG. It specifies CASSLQGSGYE. The CDR3, in full, reads CASSLQGSGYEQYF.